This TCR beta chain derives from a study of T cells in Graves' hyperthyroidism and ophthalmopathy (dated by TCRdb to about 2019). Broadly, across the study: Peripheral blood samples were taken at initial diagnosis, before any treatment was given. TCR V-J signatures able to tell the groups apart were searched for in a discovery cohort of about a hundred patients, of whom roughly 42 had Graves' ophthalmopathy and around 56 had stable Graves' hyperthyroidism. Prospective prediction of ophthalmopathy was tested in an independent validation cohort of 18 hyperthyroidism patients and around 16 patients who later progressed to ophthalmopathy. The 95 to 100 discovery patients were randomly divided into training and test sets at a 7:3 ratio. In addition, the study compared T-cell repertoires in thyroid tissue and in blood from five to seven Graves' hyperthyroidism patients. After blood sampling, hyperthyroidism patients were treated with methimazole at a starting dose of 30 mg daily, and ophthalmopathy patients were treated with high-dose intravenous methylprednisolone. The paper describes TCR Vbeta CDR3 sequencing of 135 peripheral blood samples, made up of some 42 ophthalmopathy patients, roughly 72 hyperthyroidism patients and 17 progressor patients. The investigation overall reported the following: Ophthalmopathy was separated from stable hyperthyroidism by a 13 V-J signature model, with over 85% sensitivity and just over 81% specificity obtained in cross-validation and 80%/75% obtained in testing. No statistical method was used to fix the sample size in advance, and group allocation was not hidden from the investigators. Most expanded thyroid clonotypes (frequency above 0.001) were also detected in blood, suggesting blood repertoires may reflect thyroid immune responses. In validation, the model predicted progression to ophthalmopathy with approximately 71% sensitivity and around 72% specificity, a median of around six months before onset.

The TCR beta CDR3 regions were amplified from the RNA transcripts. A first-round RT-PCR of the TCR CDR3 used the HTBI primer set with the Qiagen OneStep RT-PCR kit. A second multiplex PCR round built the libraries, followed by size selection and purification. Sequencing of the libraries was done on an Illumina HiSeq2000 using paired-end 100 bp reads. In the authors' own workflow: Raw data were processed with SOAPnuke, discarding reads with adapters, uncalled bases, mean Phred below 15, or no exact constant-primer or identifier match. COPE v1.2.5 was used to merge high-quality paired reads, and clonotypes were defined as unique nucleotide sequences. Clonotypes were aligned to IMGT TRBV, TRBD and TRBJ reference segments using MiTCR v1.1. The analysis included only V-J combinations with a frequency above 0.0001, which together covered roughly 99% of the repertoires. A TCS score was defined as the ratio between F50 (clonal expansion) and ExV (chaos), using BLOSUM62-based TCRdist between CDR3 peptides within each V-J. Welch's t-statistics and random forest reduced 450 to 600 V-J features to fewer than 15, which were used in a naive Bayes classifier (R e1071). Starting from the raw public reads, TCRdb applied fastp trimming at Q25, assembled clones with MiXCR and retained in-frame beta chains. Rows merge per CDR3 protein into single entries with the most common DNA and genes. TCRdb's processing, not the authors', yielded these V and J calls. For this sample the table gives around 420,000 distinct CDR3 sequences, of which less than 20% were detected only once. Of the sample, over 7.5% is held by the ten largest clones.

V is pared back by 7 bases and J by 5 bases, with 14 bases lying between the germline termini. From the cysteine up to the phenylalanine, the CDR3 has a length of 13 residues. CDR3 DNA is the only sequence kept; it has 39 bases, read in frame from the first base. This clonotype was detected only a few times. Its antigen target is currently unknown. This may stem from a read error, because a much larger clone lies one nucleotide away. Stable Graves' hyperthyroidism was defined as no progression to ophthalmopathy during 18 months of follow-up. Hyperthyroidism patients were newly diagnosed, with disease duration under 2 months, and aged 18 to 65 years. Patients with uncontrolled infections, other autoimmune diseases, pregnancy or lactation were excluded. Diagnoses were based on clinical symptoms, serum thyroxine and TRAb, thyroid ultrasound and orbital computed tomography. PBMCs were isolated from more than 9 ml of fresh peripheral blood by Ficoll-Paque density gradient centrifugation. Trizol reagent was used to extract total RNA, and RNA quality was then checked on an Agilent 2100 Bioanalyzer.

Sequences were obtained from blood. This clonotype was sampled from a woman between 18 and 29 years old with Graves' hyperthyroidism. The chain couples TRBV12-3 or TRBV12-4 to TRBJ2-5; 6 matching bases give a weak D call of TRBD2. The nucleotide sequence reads TGTGCCAGCAATTTTGGGGAGGCGGAGACCCAGTACTTC. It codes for CASNFGEAETQYF.